This T cell receptor beta chain was sequenced in a study of cytomegalovirus exposure and HLA in healthy donors. To note about this clone: As yet, its antigen is unknown.

V was trimmed by 5 bases and J by 1 base, leaving 15 bases between them. The CDR3 loop spans 15 amino acids. Germline V gives CDR1 MNHEY, CDR2 SMNVEV (reference sequence). The PCR used 60 Vbeta and 13 Jbeta primers. The table came from immunoSEQ multiplex PCR; TCRdb's copy has only in-frame clones and leaves some out. The table has 90,000 to 120,000 clones, around 69% seen once. Study findings and constraints: There were several of the most significant clusters that appeared linked to common viral pathogens in a later analysis. Most TCR beta V segments were productive about 87% or about 30% of the time in an earlier analysis.

V and J are TRBV27 and TRBJ2-7; D is possibly TRBD2 (7 bases). Sequenced sample: PBMCs. The clonotype was recovered from a man aged 18 to 29 in good health and CMV-seronegative. The CDR3 bases are TGTGCCAGCAGTCCAGGGGTCGGGGGGTCCTACGAGCAGTACTTC. Encoded protein: CASSPGVGGSYEQYF.